The 7 T cell receptor beta chains in this list originate from one sample, sequenced in a study of T cells in Graves' hyperthyroidism and ophthalmopathy. Amplification targeted TCR beta CDR3 regions from RNA transcripts. With the HTBI primer set, the TCR CDR3 went through a first round of RT-PCR. One entry per CDR3 protein, called by TCRdb with MiXCR from the multiplex PCR reads. The sample gives 500,000 to 650,000 distinct CDR3 sequences, 46% of which show up once; roughly 45% is in the top ten. Sample: peripheral blood or thyroid tissue (not recorded which). These TCRs come from an adult woman with Graves' disease, either hyperthyroidism or ophthalmopathy (not recorded which).

The V call is TRBV7-3, the J call TRBJ2-2; D gene unclear. Trimming shortened V by 5 bases and J by 2 bases, and 12 bases separated the two germline ends. Germline V lookup: CDR1 SGHTA, CDR2 FQGTGA. The CDR3 sequence is 15 residues long. In DNA, the CDR3 is TGTGCCAGCAGCCAGACGTCCTTTAACACCGGGGAGCTGTTTTTT. Protein product: CASSQTSFNTGELFF.

The J gene is TRBJ1-5, the V gene TRBV10-3; D perhaps matches TRBD1 (6 bases). Between the trimmed V and J ends, which lost 1 base and 3 bases, there was a span of 10 bases. Germline values: CDR1 ENHRY, CDR2 SYGVKD. This CDR3 is 15 amino acids long. The CDR3 is CAISELTGANQPQHF. Here the CDR3 DNA reads TGTGCCATCAGTGAGTTGACAGGAGCCAATCAGCCCCAGCATTTT.

This clonotype was picked up a small number of times. The chain is built from TRBV27 and TRBJ2-5; 7 bases line up with TRBD1. The germline gives CDR1 MNHEY, CDR2 SMNVEV (reference sequence). The V gene end was trimmed by 3 bases and the J gene end by 2 bases; junction bases not matched to a gene: 3. The CDR3 consists of 14 residues. The DNA of the CDR3 is TGTGCCAGCAGTTTGGTGGGACAGCAAGAGACCCAGTACTTC. Translation: CASSLVGQQETQYF.

The chain is built from TRBV12-3 or TRBV12-4 and TRBJ2-7, with 13 bases fitting TRBD2. CDR3 length: 15 residues. With V trimmed by 3 bases and J by 5 bases, 4 bases remained unmatched. The CDR3 DNA follows: TGTGCCAGCAGTTTGACTAGCGGGAGGTCGGACGAGCAGTACTTC. Its translation is CASSLTSGRSDEQYF.

The V and J genes are TRBV29-1 and TRBJ2-7; 11 nucleotides align to TRBD2. CDR3 length: 17 amino acids. Per the germline V gene, CDR1 is SQVTM and CDR2 is ANQGSEA. The CDR3 DNA follows: TGCAGTGGGGGGGAGGAAACGACTAGCGGGGACTCCTACGAGCAGTACTTC. Protein: CSGGEETTSGDSYEQYF.

This clonotype showed up just a few times. The rearrangement links TRBV27 to TRBJ1-5; D perhaps matches TRBD1 (5 bases). Looked up from germline, CDR1 is MNHEY and CDR2 is SMNVEV (reference sequence). CDR3 length equals 13 residues. V was trimmed by 5 bases and J by 7 bases, leaving 12 bases between them. In nucleotides, the CDR3 is TGTGCCAGCAGTAATGGGGCGGACCAGCCCCAGCATTTT. Translated: CASSNGADQPQHF.

The chain is built from TRBV2 and TRBJ1-1, with 9 bases matching TRBD1. The V gene's germline CDR1 is SNHLY and CDR2 FYNNEI. The CDR3 spans 15 residues. The trim removed 7 bases at V and 1 base at J, leaving 7 bases unmatched. CDR3: CASTKQGAQNTEAFF. The CDR3 coding sequence is TGTGCCAGCACCAAACAGGGGGCCCAGAACACTGAAGCTTTCTTT. The full variable domain, in which reference TRBV2 and TRBJ1-1 provide the parts outside the CDR3, is EPEVTQTPSHQVTQMGQEVILRCVPISNHLYFYWYRQILGQKVEFLVSFYNNEISEKSEIFDDQFSVERPDGSNFTLKIRSTKLEDSAMYFCASTKQGAQNTEAFFGQGTRLTVV.